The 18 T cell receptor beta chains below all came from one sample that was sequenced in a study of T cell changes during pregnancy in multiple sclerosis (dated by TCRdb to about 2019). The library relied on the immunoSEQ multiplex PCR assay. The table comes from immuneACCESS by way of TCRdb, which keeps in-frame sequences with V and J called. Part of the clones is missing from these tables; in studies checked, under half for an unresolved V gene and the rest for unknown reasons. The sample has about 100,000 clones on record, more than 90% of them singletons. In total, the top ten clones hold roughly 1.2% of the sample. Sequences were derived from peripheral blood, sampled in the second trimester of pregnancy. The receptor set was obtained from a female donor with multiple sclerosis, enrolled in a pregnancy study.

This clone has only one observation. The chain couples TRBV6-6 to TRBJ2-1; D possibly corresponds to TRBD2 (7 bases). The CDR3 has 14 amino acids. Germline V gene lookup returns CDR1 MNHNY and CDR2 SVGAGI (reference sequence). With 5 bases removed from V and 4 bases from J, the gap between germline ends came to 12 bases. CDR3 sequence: CASSAGAGYNEQFF. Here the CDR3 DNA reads TGTGCCAGCAGTGCGGGGGCCGGGTACAATGAGCAGTTCTTC.

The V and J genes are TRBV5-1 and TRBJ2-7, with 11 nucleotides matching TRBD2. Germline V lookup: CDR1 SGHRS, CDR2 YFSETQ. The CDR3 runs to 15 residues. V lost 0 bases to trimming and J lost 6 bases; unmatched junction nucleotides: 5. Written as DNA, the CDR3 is TGCGCCAGCAGCTTGGAAGGTCTAGCGGGAGGCGAGCAGTACTTC. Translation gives CASSLEGLAGGEQYF.

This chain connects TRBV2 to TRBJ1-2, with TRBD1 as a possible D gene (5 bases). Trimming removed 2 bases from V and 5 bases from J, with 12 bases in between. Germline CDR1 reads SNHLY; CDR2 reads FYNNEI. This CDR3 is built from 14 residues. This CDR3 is CASSEPAGRYGYTF. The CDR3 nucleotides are TGTGCCAGCAGTGAACCGGCAGGGCGGTATGGCTACACCTTC. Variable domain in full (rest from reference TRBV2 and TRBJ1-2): EPEVTQTPSHQVTQMGQEVILRCVPISNHLYFYWYRQILGQKVEFLVSFYNNEISEKSEIFDDQFSVERPDGSNFTLKIRSTKLEDSAMYFCASSEPAGRYGYTFGSGTRLTVV.

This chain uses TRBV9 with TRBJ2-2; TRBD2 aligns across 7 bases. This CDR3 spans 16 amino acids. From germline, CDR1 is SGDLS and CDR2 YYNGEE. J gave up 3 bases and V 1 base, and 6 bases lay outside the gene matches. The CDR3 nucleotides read TGTGCCAGCAGCGTATCCGGCGCGGGGGACACCGGGGAGCTGTTTTTT. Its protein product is CASSVSGAGDTGELFF.

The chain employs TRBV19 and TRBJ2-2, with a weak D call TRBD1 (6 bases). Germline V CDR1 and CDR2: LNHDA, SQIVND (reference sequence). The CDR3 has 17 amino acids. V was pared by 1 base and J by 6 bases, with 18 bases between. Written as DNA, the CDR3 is TGTGCCAGTAGTATAGTCTTATGGCTAGCAGGGGCCGGGGAGCTGTTTTTT. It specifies CASSIVLWLAGAGELFF.

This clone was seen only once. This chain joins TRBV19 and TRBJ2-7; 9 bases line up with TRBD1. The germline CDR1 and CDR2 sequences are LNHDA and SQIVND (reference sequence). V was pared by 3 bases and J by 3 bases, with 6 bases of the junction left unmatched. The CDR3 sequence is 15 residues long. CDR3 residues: CASSIIGTGFYEQYF. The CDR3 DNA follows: TGTGCCAGTAGTATCATCGGGACAGGGTTCTACGAGCAGTACTTC.

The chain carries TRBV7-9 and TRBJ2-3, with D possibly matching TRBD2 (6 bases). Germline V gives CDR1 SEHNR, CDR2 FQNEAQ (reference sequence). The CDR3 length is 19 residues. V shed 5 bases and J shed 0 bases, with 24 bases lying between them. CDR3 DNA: TGTGCCAGCAGCCATAAGCGGGTACCTCAAACTTCTAGCACAGATACGCAGTATTTT. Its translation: CASSHKRVPQTSSTDTQYF.

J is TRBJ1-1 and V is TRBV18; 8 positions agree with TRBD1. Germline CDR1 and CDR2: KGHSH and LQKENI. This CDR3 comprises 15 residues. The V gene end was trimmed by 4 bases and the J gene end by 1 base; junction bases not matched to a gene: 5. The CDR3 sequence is CASSLTGTGNTEAFF. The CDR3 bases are TGTGCCAGCTCACTGACCGGGACAGGGAACACTGAAGCTTTCTTT.

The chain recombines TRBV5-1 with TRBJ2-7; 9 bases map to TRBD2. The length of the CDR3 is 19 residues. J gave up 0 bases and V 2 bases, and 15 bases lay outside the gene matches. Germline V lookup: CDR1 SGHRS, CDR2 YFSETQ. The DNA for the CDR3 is TGCGCCAGCAGCTTCGAGGGCCTAGCGGGGTCCTACCTCTCCTACGAGCAGTACTTC. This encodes CASSFEGLAGSYLSYEQYF.

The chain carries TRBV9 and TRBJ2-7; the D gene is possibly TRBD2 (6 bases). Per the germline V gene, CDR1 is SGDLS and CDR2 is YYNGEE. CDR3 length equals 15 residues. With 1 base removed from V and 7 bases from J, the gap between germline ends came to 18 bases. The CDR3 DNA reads TGTGCCAGCAGCGTAAAGGACCAAGGGACTGGAGAGCAGTACTTC. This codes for CASSVKDQGTGEQYF.

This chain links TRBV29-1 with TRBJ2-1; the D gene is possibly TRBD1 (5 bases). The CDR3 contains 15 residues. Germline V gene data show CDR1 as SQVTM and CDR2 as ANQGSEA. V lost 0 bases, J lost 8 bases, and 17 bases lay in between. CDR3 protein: CSVEDLGVLGDEQFF. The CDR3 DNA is TGCAGCGTTGAAGACCTTGGAGTCTTAGGGGATGAGCAGTTCTTC.

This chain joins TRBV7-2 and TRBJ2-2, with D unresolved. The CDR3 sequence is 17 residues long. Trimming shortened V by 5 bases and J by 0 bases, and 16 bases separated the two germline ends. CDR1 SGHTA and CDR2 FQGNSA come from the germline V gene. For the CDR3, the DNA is TGTGCCAGCAGCCCTTTTCAGGCTTACGCGAACACCGGGGAGCTGTTTTTT. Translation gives CASSPFQAYANTGELFF.

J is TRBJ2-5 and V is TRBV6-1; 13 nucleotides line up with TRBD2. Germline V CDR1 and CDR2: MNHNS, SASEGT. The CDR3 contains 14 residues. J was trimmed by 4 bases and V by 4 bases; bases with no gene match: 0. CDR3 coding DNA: TGTGCCAGCAGTGGACTAGCGGGAGGAGAGACCCAGTACTTC. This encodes CASSGLAGGETQYF.

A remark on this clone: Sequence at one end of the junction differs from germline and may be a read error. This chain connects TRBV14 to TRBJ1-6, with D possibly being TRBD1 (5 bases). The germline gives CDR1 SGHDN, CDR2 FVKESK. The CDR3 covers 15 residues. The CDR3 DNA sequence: TGTGCCAGCAGCCAAGTGCAGGGTATGAATTTACCCCTCCACTTT. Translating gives CASSQVQGMNLPLHF.

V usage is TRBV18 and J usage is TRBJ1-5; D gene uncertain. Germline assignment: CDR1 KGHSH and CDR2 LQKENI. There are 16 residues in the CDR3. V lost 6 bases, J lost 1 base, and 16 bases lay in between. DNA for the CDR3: TGTGCCAGCTCTTCTAGCGGGGTAAGAAGCAATCAGCCCCAGCATTTT. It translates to CASSSSGVRSNQPQHF.

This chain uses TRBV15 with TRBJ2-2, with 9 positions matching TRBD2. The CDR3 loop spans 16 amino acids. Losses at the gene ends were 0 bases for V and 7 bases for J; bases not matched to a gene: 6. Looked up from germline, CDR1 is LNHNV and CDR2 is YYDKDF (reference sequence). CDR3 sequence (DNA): TGTGCCACCAGCAGAGATCTAGCGGGAATGGTCGGGGAGCTGTTTTTT. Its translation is CATSRDLAGMVGELFF.

The CDR3 DNA reads as TGTGCCAGCAGTGGAGGCAGGGGGGTAACAGATACGCAGTATTTT. It is translated as CASSGGRGVTDTQYF. This chain links TRBV6-1 with TRBJ2-3; tentatively, D is TRBD1 (7 bases). Germline assignment: CDR1 MNHNS and CDR2 SASEGT. The V gene lost 4 bases and the J gene lost 3 bases, with 14 bases spanning the gap. This CDR3 is 15 amino acids long.

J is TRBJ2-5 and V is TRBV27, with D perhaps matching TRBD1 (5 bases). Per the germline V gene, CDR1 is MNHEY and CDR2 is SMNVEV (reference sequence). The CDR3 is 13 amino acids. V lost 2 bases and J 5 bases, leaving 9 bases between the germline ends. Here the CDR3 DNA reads TGTGCCAGCAGTTTACAGGGTCCGGAGACCCAGTACTTC. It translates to CASSLQGPETQYF.